This T cell receptor (beta chain) was found in a study of T cells in Graves' hyperthyroidism and ophthalmopathy. Amplified regions were TCR beta CDR3 sequences from RNA transcripts. Researchers ran a first-round RT-PCR on the TCR CDR3 using the HTBI primer set. In TCRdb, the multiplex PCR reads were re-called with MiXCR into one record per CDR3 protein. The profile shows around 300,000 distinct CDR3 sequences, about 13% of them singletons. The CDR3 runs to 12 residues. Germline V gene lookup returns CDR1 GTSNPN and CDR2 SVGIG (reference sequence). With 5 bases removed from V and 11 bases from J, the gap between germline ends came to 13 bases.

The rearrangement joins TRBV30 to TRBJ1-6; no reliable D call. The TCR sequence derives from a middle-aged woman with Graves' hyperthyroidism. Specimen: blood. CDR3 in amino acids: CAWATAEAPLHF. The CDR3 nucleotides are TGTGCCTGGGCGACGGCCGAGGCACCCCTCCACTTT.